A single sample gave rise to the 19 T cell receptor beta chains below, sequenced in a study of cytomegalovirus exposure and HLA in healthy donors. The PCR used 60 Vbeta and 13 Jbeta primers. Assay: immunoSEQ multiplex PCR; the TCRdb copy retains only in-frame clones and omits some. This sample has under 120,000 clones, with 70% found just once. The sequencing input was PBMCs. The source is a man aged 35 to 55 in good health and CMV-seropositive.

The chain uses TRBV30 and TRBJ2-2; the D is unclear. V was clipped by 0 bases and J by 1 base, with 3 bases between them. Germline lookup yields CDR1 GTSNPN and CDR2 SVGIG (reference sequence). The CDR3 has 13 amino acids. Written as DNA, the CDR3 is TGTGCCTGGAGTGTCAGGAACACCGGGGAGCTGTTTTTT. Its translation is CAWSVRNTGELFF.

The CDR3 region is CAITGGQVDYGYTF. CDR3 nucleotides: TGTGCCATCACGGGGGGACAGGTGGACTATGGCTACACCTTC. The chain has TRBV10-3 and TRBJ1-2; the match to TRBD1 covers 8 bases. J lost 3 bases, V lost 7 bases, and 7 bases had no gene match. This CDR3 region has 14 residues. Germline V CDR1 and CDR2: ENHRY, SYGVKD.

V and J are TRBV15 and TRBJ2-3, with a tentative D call TRBD1 (6 bases). CDR3 length: 14 amino acids. Looked up from germline, CDR1 is LNHNV and CDR2 is YYDKDF (reference sequence). V dropped 0 bases and J dropped 3 bases, with 7 bases sitting between them. The DNA of the CDR3 is TGTGCCACCAGCAGAGAGGGGGCTACAGATACGCAGTATTTT. This encodes CATSREGATDTQYF.

This chain uses TRBV7-3 with TRBJ2-2; possibly TRBD1 for D (8 bases). The CDR3 extends over 16 amino acids. Germline values: CDR1 SGHTA, CDR2 FQGTGA. V gave up 4 bases and J gave up 3 bases, with 15 bases separating them. Written as DNA, the CDR3 is TGTGCCAGCAGCTCCGGACAGGGAGGGGACACCGGGGAGCTGTTTTTT. Translated: CASSSGQGGDTGELFF.

The rearrangement uses TRBV28 and TRBJ2-7; 10 nucleotides align to TRBD1. The CDR3 consists of 15 residues. The ends lost 4 bases at V and 11 bases at J; junction bases unmatched: 14. In germline, CDR1 is MDHEN, CDR2 SYDVKM. The CDR3 bases are TGTGCCAGCAGTTCATCCGGGACAGGGGTCCCTGGGGAGTACTTC. This sequence encodes CASSSSGTGVPGEYF.

The genes are TRBV5-4 and TRBJ1-2; no clear D gene. The CDR3 loop spans 15 amino acids. Deletions cut 4 bases from V and 3 bases from J, with 16 bases between. Germline V lookup: CDR1 SGHNT, CDR2 YYREEE (reference sequence). CDR3 coding DNA: TGTGCCAGCAGCCAACGGGATCGGGTGTACTATGGCTACACCTTC. Its protein product is CASSQRDRVYYGYTF. Full variable domain (missing parts from reference TRBV5-4 and TRBJ1-2): ETGVTQSPTHLIKTRGQQVTLRCSSQSGHNTVSWYQQALGQGPQFIFQYYREEENGRGNFPPRFSGLQFPNYSSELNVNALELDDSALYLCASSQRDRVYYGYTFGSGTRLTVV.

V and J are TRBV5-1 and TRBJ2-6; TRBD2 agrees at 10 bases. The CDR3 is 17 residues long. V dropped 2 bases and J dropped 3; count of bases not matched to a gene: 5. Germline-derived CDR1 and CDR2 are SGHRS and YFSETQ. The CDR3 bases are TGCGCCAGCAGCTTTACTAGCGGGAAAGATGGGGCCAACGTCCTGACTTTC. Protein sequence: CASSFTSGKDGANVLTF.

The chain has TRBV6-4 and TRBJ2-7; no clear D gene. Between the trimmed V and J ends, which lost 1 base and 7 bases, there was a span of 8 bases. This CDR3 has 12 residues. Germline assignment: CDR1 MRHNA and CDR2 SNTAGT. CDR3 loop: CASSDLGVEQYF. In nucleotides, the CDR3 is TGTGCCAGCAGTGACTTAGGAGTAGAGCAGTACTTC.

A few counts support this clone. The genes are TRBV19 and TRBJ2-2, with a weak D call TRBD2 (5 bases). From germline, CDR1 is LNHDA and CDR2 SQIVND (reference sequence). Between the trimmed V and J ends, which lost 3 bases and 2 bases, there was a span of 7 bases. The CDR3 is made up of 14 amino acids. This CDR3 is CASSMGANTGELFF. The CDR3 DNA reads as TGTGCCAGTAGTATGGGAGCTAACACCGGGGAGCTGTTTTTT.

The chain uses TRBV9 and TRBJ1-2; D gene uncertain. From germline, CDR1 is SGDLS and CDR2 YYNGEE. The V end lost 2 bases, the J end lost 5 bases, and 22 bases lay between the germline ends. The CDR3 is made up of 17 amino acids. In nucleotides, the CDR3 is TGTGCCAGCAGCGTGTCCCCCAGACGTGAGGGAGGTTATGGCTACACCTTC. It codes for CASSVSPRREGGYGYTF.

The chain has TRBV30 and TRBJ2-5; D is unclear. Germline V gives CDR1 GTSNPN, CDR2 SVGIG (reference sequence). V lost 4 bases, J lost 1 base, and 16 bases lay in between. The CDR3 runs 15 residues. This CDR3 reads CAWTRRGITQETQYF. The CDR3 nucleotides are TGTGCCTGGACCAGAAGAGGCATTACCCAAGAGACCCAGTACTTC.

V and J are TRBV30 and TRBJ2-3; D is undetermined. This CDR3 region has 14 residues. Germline V gene lookup returns CDR1 GTSNPN and CDR2 SVGIG (reference sequence). V dropped 1 base and J dropped 0 bases, with 8 bases sitting between them. CDR3 amino acids: CAWSAGSSTDTQYF. The CDR3 DNA follows: TGTGCCTGGAGTGCAGGATCTAGCACAGATACGCAGTATTTT.

The rearrangement uses TRBV5-1 and TRBJ2-5; 9 positions match TRBD2. The V gene end was trimmed by 5 bases and the J gene end by 5 bases; junction bases not matched to a gene: 13. The length of the CDR3 is 16 residues. Per the germline V gene, CDR1 is SGHRS and CDR2 is YFSETQ. Here the CDR3 reads CASSLRGREGMETQYF. The DNA for the CDR3 is TGCGCCAGCAGTTTGCGCGGGCGGGAGGGCATGGAGACCCAGTACTTC.

This chain uses TRBV6-5 with TRBJ1-1; unclear D gene. Trimming left V 8 bases short and J 2 bases short, with 12 bases between. The CDR3 loop spans 13 amino acids. Per germline, CDR1 MNHEY and CDR2 SVGAGI. The CDR3 DNA sequence: TGTGCCAGCTACAGCGGGGTTAACACTGAAGCTTTCTTT. Its protein product is CASYSGVNTEAFF.

The chain links TRBV6-5 to TRBJ2-3; a weak D match, TRBD2 (7 bases). Germline CDR1 reads MNHEY; CDR2 reads SVGAGI. The length of the CDR3 is 16 residues. Trimming removed 0 bases from V and 2 bases from J, with 12 bases in between. The CDR3 DNA sequence: TGTGCCAGCAGTTACTCTTCGCGGGGGCACACAGATACGCAGTATTTT. Translating it yields CASSYSSRGHTDTQYF.

The chain joins TRBV10-2 to TRBJ2-3; D gene ambiguous. Germline V gene lookup returns CDR1 WSHSY and CDR2 SAAADI. V lost 3 bases, J lost 2 bases, and 12 bases lay in between. The CDR3 consists of 15 residues. The CDR3 here is CASSEGGSYTDTQYF. The CDR3 DNA follows: TGCGCCAGCAGTGAAGGCGGTAGTTACACAGATACGCAGTATTTT.

The J gene is TRBJ2-7, the V gene TRBV19; D remains ambiguous. V was clipped by 1 base and J by 4 bases, with 8 bases between them. The CDR3 has 13 residues. The germline gives CDR1 LNHDA, CDR2 SQIVND (reference sequence). The CDR3 sequence: CASSIGQRYEQYF. In nucleotides, the CDR3 is TGTGCCAGTAGTATAGGGCAGCGATACGAGCAGTACTTC.

The genes are TRBV6-1 and TRBJ1-3; unclear D gene. The germline V gene encodes CDR1 MNHNS and CDR2 SASEGT. The CDR3 loop spans 14 amino acids. Between the trimmed V and J ends, which lost 2 bases and 3 bases, there was a span of 8 bases. In nucleotides, the CDR3 is TGTGCCAGCAGTGAAATCGGGAATGGAAACACCATATATTTT. Protein sequence: CASSEIGNGNTIYF.

With respect to this clone: Because the CDR3 is missing its conserved closing phenylalanine or tryptophan, this is likely a read error. The chain carries TRBV9 and TRBJ1-2, with D unresolved. The CDR3 sequence is 15 residues long. Germline V gives CDR1 SGDLS, CDR2 YYNGEE. Trimming removed 0 bases from V and 6 bases from J, with 15 bases in between. CDR3 loop: CASSVAVGAGDGYTL. CDR3 DNA sequence: TGTGCCAGCAGCGTAGCCGTGGGCGCCGGGGATGGCTACACCCTC.